These T cell receptor beta chains were read from a single sample in a study of blood T cells in healthy people across ages. TCRdb called the 5' RACE reads again in MiXCR, with one record for every CDR3 protein. The sample contains about 940,000 distinct CDR3 sequences, roughly 48% of which appear only once. The source material was blood. The receptors here all came from a man in his thirties or forties in good health. The CDR3 runs from the conserved cysteine through the conserved F or W. Fields, in order: V gene, J gene, clone size, D gene, CDR3 protein, CDR3 DNA. The D gene is left open where the match is weak. Some rows have no size entry. The others give once, few or many, or a class for an expanded clone.

V gene: TRBV20-1; J gene: TRBJ1-2; clone size: few; D gene: .; CDR3 protein: CSARDGQGDYGYTF; CDR3 DNA: TGCAGTGCTAGAGATGGGCAGGGAGACTATGGCTACACCTTC
V gene: TRBV25-1; J gene: TRBJ1-2; clone size: .; D gene: .; CDR3 protein: CASSATDRNYGYTF; CDR3 DNA: TGTGCCAGCAGTGCGACGGACAGAAACTATGGCTACACCTTC
V gene: TRBV4-1; J gene: TRBJ2-1; clone size: .; D gene: TRBD2; CDR3 protein: CASSREPLAGAPYNEQFF; CDR3 DNA: TGCGCCAGCAGCCGAGAACCACTAGCGGGGGCCCCCTACAATGAGCAGTTCTTC
V gene: TRBV4-2; J gene: TRBJ2-7; clone size: .; D gene: TRBD1; CDR3 protein: CASSQRTGGIYEQYF; CDR3 DNA: TGTGCCAGCAGCCAACGGACAGGGGGCATCTACGAGCAGTACTTC
V gene: TRBV27; J gene: TRBJ2-5; clone size: once; D gene: .; CDR3 protein: CASMGETQYF; CDR3 DNA: TGTGCCAGCATGGGAGAGACCCAGTACTTC
V gene: TRBV7-2; J gene: TRBJ1-5; clone size: once; D gene: .; CDR3 protein: CASSHDPPQGQPQHF; CDR3 DNA: TGTGCCAGCAGCCATGATCCCCCCCAAGGTCAGCCCCAGCATTTT
V gene: TRBV2; J gene: TRBJ1-6; clone size: .; D gene: .; CDR3 protein: CASSPQGNRNSPLHF; CDR3 DNA: TGTGCCAGCAGCCCCCAGGGGAATCGGAATTCACCCCTCCACTTT
V gene: TRBV6-5; J gene: TRBJ2-5; clone size: .; D gene: TRBD1; CDR3 protein: CASSSMTGPFRNEQYF; CDR3 DNA: TGTGCCAGCAGTTCCATGACAGGGCCCTTTAGAAATGAGCAGTACTTC
V gene: TRBV6-4; J gene: TRBJ2-2; clone size: .; D gene: .; CDR3 protein: CASSKAESSTGELFF; CDR3 DNA: TGTGCCAGCAGTAAAGCGGAGTCGTCCACCGGGGAGCTGTTTTTT
V gene: TRBV7-2; J gene: TRBJ1-5; clone size: .; D gene: .; CDR3 protein: CASSGKKGSGHQPQHF; CDR3 DNA: TGTGCCAGCAGTGGTAAAAAAGGATCGGGGCATCAGCCCCAGCATTTT
V gene: TRBV4-1; J gene: TRBJ2-7; clone size: .; D gene: TRBD1; CDR3 protein: CASSQDVERTGVSDEQYF; CDR3 DNA: TGCGCCAGCAGCCAAGATGTCGAACGGACAGGGGTCTCCGACGAGCAGTACTTC
V gene: TRBV29-1; J gene: TRBJ2-7; clone size: .; D gene: TRBD2; CDR3 protein: CSVPSLMGGSGEQYF; CDR3 DNA: TGCAGCGTCCCCTCGCTCATGGGGGGGTCGGGCGAGCAGTACTTC
V gene: TRBV27; J gene: TRBJ2-7; clone size: .; D gene: .; CDR3 protein: CASSLMAASPYEQYF; CDR3 DNA: TGTGCCAGCAGTTTAATGGCAGCAAGTCCCTACGAGCAGTACTTC
V gene: TRBV27; J gene: TRBJ2-1; clone size: once; D gene: .; CDR3 protein: CASIPRPLSGGDYNEQFF; CDR3 DNA: TGTGCCAGCATTCCCCGGCCCCTAAGCGGAGGCGACTACAATGAGCAGTTCTTC
V gene: TRBV7-3; J gene: TRBJ2-7; clone size: .; D gene: TRBD1; CDR3 protein: CASSLRDRDSLYF; CDR3 DNA: TGTGCCAGCAGCCTCCGGGACAGGGATAGTTTGTACTTC
V gene: TRBV4-2; J gene: TRBJ1-1; clone size: .; D gene: .; CDR3 protein: CASSQDFKAEAFF; CDR3 DNA: TGTGCCAGCAGCCAAGATTTTAAGGCTGAAGCTTTCTTT
V gene: TRBV5-1; J gene: TRBJ2-3; clone size: .; D gene: TRBD1; CDR3 protein: CASSRGQGIDTQYF; CDR3 DNA: TGCGCCAGCAGCCGGGGACAGGGCATAGATACGCAGTATTTT
V gene: TRBV19; J gene: TRBJ2-3; clone size: .; D gene: .; CDR3 protein: CASAKGHTDTQYF; CDR3 DNA: TGTGCCAGCGCAAAGGGACACACAGATACGCAGTATTTT
V gene: TRBV6-1; J gene: TRBJ2-3; clone size: few; D gene: .; CDR3 protein: CASSESGVRGPDTQYF; CDR3 DNA: TGTGCCAGCAGTGAAAGCGGGGTCAGGGGGCCAGATACGCAGTATTTT
V gene: TRBV7-3; J gene: TRBJ2-3; clone size: .; D gene: .; CDR3 protein: CASSLIVRVSNTDTQYF; CDR3 DNA: TGTGCCAGCAGCTTAATAGTCCGCGTATCTAACACAGATACGCAGTATTTT
V gene: TRBV27; J gene: TRBJ2-2; clone size: .; D gene: .; CDR3 protein: CASSLDRTGELFF; CDR3 DNA: TGTGCCAGCAGTCTGGACCGGACCGGGGAGCTGTTTTTT
V gene: TRBV6-2/TRBV6-3; J gene: TRBJ1-5; clone size: .; D gene: .; CDR3 protein: CASSSATGPAGNQPQHF; CDR3 DNA: TGTGCCAGCAGTTCCGCGACAGGTCCAGCGGGGAATCAGCCCCAGCATTTT
V gene: TRBV12-5; J gene: TRBJ2-7; clone size: .; D gene: TRBD2; CDR3 protein: CASGFTLAGIKPYEQYF; CDR3 DNA: TGTGCTAGTGGTTTCACTCTAGCGGGGATAAAGCCCTACGAGCAGTACTTC
V gene: TRBV6-5; J gene: TRBJ2-2; clone size: .; D gene: TRBD2; CDR3 protein: CASSFSGLAGGRTGELFF; CDR3 DNA: TGTGCCAGCAGTTTTTCGGGACTAGCGGGGGGGCGGACCGGGGAGCTGTTTTTT
V gene: TRBV6-2/TRBV6-3; J gene: TRBJ2-1; clone size: .; D gene: .; CDR3 protein: CASSYSVEPNEQFF; CDR3 DNA: TGTGCCAGCAGTTACTCGGTAGAACCCAATGAGCAGTTCTTC
V gene: TRBV27; J gene: TRBJ2-1; clone size: .; D gene: .; CDR3 protein: CASSLGAGPGGEQFF; CDR3 DNA: TGTGCCAGCAGTTTAGGAGCAGGGCCCGGCGGTGAGCAGTTCTTC
V gene: TRBV7-2; J gene: TRBJ1-1; clone size: few; D gene: TRBD1; CDR3 protein: CASSRQGRTEAFF; CDR3 DNA: TGTGCCAGCAGCCGACAGGGGCGGACTGAAGCTTTCTTT
V gene: TRBV7-9; J gene: TRBJ2-7; clone size: .; D gene: TRBD1; CDR3 protein: CASSHGQANYEQYF; CDR3 DNA: TGTGCCAGCAGCCACGGACAGGCGAACTACGAGCAGTACTTC
V gene: TRBV3-1; J gene: TRBJ2-3; clone size: .; D gene: .; CDR3 protein: CASSQDKLVGDTQYF; CDR3 DNA: TGTGCCAGCAGCCAAGATAAGCTAGTAGGAGATACGCAGTATTTT
V gene: TRBV4-1; J gene: TRBJ2-7; clone size: few; D gene: TRBD1; CDR3 protein: CASSQGTGYYEQYF; CDR3 DNA: TGCGCCAGCAGCCAAGGGACAGGATACTACGAGCAGTACTTC
V gene: TRBV5-1; J gene: TRBJ2-5; clone size: few; D gene: TRBD2; CDR3 protein: CASAIAGGQETQYF; CDR3 DNA: TGCGCCAGCGCAATAGCGGGGGGGCAAGAGACCCAGTACTTC
V gene: TRBV5-1; J gene: TRBJ2-3; clone size: few; D gene: TRBD2; CDR3 protein: CASSLAGAGVRDTQYF; CDR3 DNA: TGCGCCAGCAGCTTGGCTGGAGCGGGGGTTAGGGATACGCAGTATTTT
V gene: TRBV27; J gene: TRBJ2-7; clone size: .; D gene: .; CDR3 protein: CASSRRARRDEQYF; CDR3 DNA: TGTGCCAGCAGTAGAAGGGCCCGGCGTGACGAGCAGTACTTC
V gene: TRBV4-1; J gene: TRBJ2-7; clone size: few; D gene: .; CDR3 protein: CASSQDLTVEQYF; CDR3 DNA: TGCGCCAGCAGCCAAGATTTGACAGTCGAGCAGTACTTC
V gene: TRBV4-3; J gene: TRBJ2-7; clone size: .; D gene: .; CDR3 protein: CASSQDRVNPSYEQYF; CDR3 DNA: TGCGCCAGCAGCCAAGATCGGGTTAACCCTTCCTACGAGCAGTACTTC
V gene: TRBV12-3/TRBV12-4; J gene: TRBJ1-2; clone size: .; D gene: .; CDR3 protein: CASSVGRPVYGYTF; CDR3 DNA: TGTGCCAGCAGTGTTGGTCGTCCCGTCTATGGCTACACCTTC
V gene: TRBV20-1; J gene: TRBJ2-3; clone size: few; D gene: .; CDR3 protein: CSARDSGGRTDTQYF; CDR3 DNA: TGCAGTGCTAGAGATTCCGGGGGCCGTACAGATACGCAGTATTTT
V gene: TRBV6-6; J gene: TRBJ1-1; clone size: .; D gene: .; CDR3 protein: CASSYGGVSTEAFF; CDR3 DNA: TGTGCCAGCAGTTATGGGGGGGTGAGCACTGAAGCTTTCTTT
V gene: TRBV7-2; J gene: TRBJ1-1; clone size: .; D gene: .; CDR3 protein: CASSVPTHTEAFF; CDR3 DNA: TGTGCCAGCAGCGTACCTACTCACACTGAAGCTTTCTTT
V gene: TRBV6-2/TRBV6-3; J gene: TRBJ1-2; clone size: few; D gene: .; CDR3 protein: CASSNAYGYTF; CDR3 DNA: TGTGCCAGCAGTAACGCCTATGGCTACACCTTC
V gene: TRBV6-5; J gene: TRBJ2-3; clone size: .; D gene: .; CDR3 protein: CASSYSITGPDTQYF; CDR3 DNA: TGTGCCAGCAGTTACTCGATCACAGGGCCAGATACGCAGTATTTT
V gene: TRBV14; J gene: TRBJ1-2; clone size: .; D gene: .; CDR3 protein: CASIQGRNYGYTF; CDR3 DNA: TGTGCCAGCATCCAAGGACGTAACTATGGCTACACCTTC
V gene: TRBV3-1; J gene: TRBJ2-5; clone size: few; D gene: .; CDR3 protein: CASSWVGGAQETQYF; CDR3 DNA: TGTGCCAGCAGCTGGGTAGGGGGGGCACAAGAGACCCAGTACTTC
V gene: TRBV29-1; J gene: TRBJ2-1; clone size: few; D gene: .; CDR3 protein: CSVVLYEQFF; CDR3 DNA: TGCAGCGTTGTGTTGTATGAGCAGTTCTTC
V gene: TRBV18; J gene: TRBJ2-1; clone size: .; D gene: TRBD2; CDR3 protein: CASSPPERGNEQFF; CDR3 DNA: TGTGCCAGCTCACCACCGGAGCGGGGAAATGAGCAGTTCTTC
V gene: TRBV6-1; J gene: TRBJ1-2; clone size: .; D gene: TRBD1; CDR3 protein: CASRAIRGQLNYGYTF; CDR3 DNA: TGTGCCAGCAGGGCGATTAGGGGACAGCTCAACTATGGCTACACCTTC
V gene: TRBV7-8; J gene: TRBJ1-2; clone size: .; D gene: .; CDR3 protein: CASSLIMGAGGYTF; CDR3 DNA: TGTGCCAGCAGCTTAATAATGGGGGCCGGTGGCTACACCTTC
V gene: TRBV5-1; J gene: TRBJ2-7; clone size: .; D gene: .; CDR3 protein: CAGRQEGYEQYF; CDR3 DNA: TGCGCCGGCAGGCAGGAGGGTTACGAGCAGTACTTC
V gene: TRBV7-2; J gene: TRBJ2-3; clone size: few; D gene: .; CDR3 protein: CASSQNQGPQYF; CDR3 DNA: TGTGCCAGCAGCCAGAATCAGGGACCGCAGTATTTT
V gene: TRBV10-3; J gene: TRBJ1-3; clone size: .; D gene: .; CDR3 protein: CAISEGTFDTIYF; CDR3 DNA: TGTGCCATCAGTGAGGGGACTTTCGACACCATATATTTT
V gene: TRBV7-3; J gene: TRBJ2-6; clone size: few; D gene: .; CDR3 protein: CASSVTASGANVLTF; CDR3 DNA: TGTGCCAGCAGCGTAACAGCTTCTGGGGCCAACGTCCTGACTTTC
V gene: TRBV6-1; J gene: TRBJ1-2; clone size: once; D gene: .; CDR3 protein: CASTGPTYGYTF; CDR3 DNA: TGTGCCAGTACGGGGCCAACCTATGGCTACACCTTC
V gene: TRBV4-1; J gene: TRBJ1-1; clone size: .; D gene: .; CDR3 protein: CASSQDGRGMGAFF; CDR3 DNA: TGCGCCAGCAGCCAAGATGGGAGGGGGATGGGAGCTTTCTTT
V gene: TRBV14; J gene: TRBJ1-2; clone size: .; D gene: TRBD1; CDR3 protein: CASSQAGTGVYGYTF; CDR3 DNA: TGTGCCAGCAGCCAAGCCGGGACAGGGGTCTATGGCTACACCTTC